These 11 T cell receptor beta chains came from one sample sequenced in a study of cytomegalovirus exposure and HLA in healthy donors. The primer mix had 60 Vbeta and 13 Jbeta primers. Using immunoSEQ multiplex PCR, the repertoire was profiled, and TCRdb retains in-frame clones only, with some absent. Of some 150,000 clones listed, 75% to 85% are singletons. Material for sequencing was PBMCs. All receptors come from a man younger than 45 in good health and CMV-seronegative.

The chain recombines TRBV7-9 with TRBJ2-1; TRBD2 matches 8 bases. V dropped 5 bases and J dropped 6; count of bases not matched to a gene: 12. Per germline, CDR1 SEHNR and CDR2 FQNEAQ (reference sequence). This CDR3 is 16 amino acids long. CDR3 DNA sequence: TGTGCCAGCAGCCCTCGGTCGGGACTAGTCTTCAATGAGCAGTTCTTC. Translating it yields CASSPRSGLVFNEQFF. The full variable domain, its missing parts supplied by reference TRBV7-9 and TRBJ2-1, is DTGVSQNPRHKITKRGQNVTFRCDPISEHNRLYWYRQTLGQGPEFLTYFQNEAQLEKSRLLSDRFSAERPKGSFSTLEIQRTEQGDSAMYLCASSPRSGLVFNEQFFGPGTRLTVL.

The rearrangement uses TRBV14 and TRBJ1-1; perhaps TRBD1 as D (6 bases). Germline V CDR1 and CDR2: SGHDN, FVKESK. The CDR3 spans 14 residues. Trimming removed 6 bases at V and 1 base at J, with 12 bases between. The DNA for the CDR3 is TGTGCCAGCAGTCGGGGGGGGCCGAACACTGAAGCTTTCTTT. It translates to CASSRGGPNTEAFF.

This sequence joins TRBV5-1 and TRBJ2-3; weak D call: TRBD1 (6 bases). Germline V gene lookup returns CDR1 SGHRS and CDR2 YFSETQ. There are 16 residues in the CDR3. V dropped 0 bases and J dropped 5 bases, with 16 bases sitting between them. CDR3 in DNA: TGCGCCAGCAGCTTGGCCATTAAGGGGGAGTTAGATACGCAGTATTTT. Its translation is CASSLAIKGELDTQYF.

The CDR3 here is CASSLKQSNQPQHF. In DNA form, the CDR3 reads TGTGCCAGCAGCTTAAAACAGAGCAATCAGCCCCAGCATTTT. This sequence joins TRBV13 and TRBJ1-5; the D is unclear. Germline assignment: CDR1 PRHDT and CDR2 FYEKMQ (reference sequence). The CDR3 is made up of 14 amino acids. The germline V and J ends were trimmed by 2 bases and 1 base, with 6 bases remaining between them.

This chain joins TRBV30 and TRBJ1-5, with unresolved D. The V gene lost 2 bases and the J gene lost 2 bases, with 16 bases spanning the gap. The germline V gene has CDR1 GTSNPN and CDR2 SVGIG (reference sequence). The length of the CDR3 is 16 residues. This chain's CDR3 is CAWSPPWGVGNQPQHF. The CDR3, as DNA: TGTGCCTGGAGTCCCCCCTGGGGAGTTGGCAATCAGCCCCAGCATTTT.

The genes are TRBV4-3 and TRBJ2-7; D possibly corresponds to TRBD2 (5 bases). From germline, CDR1 is LGHNA and CDR2 YSLEER. The V and J ends lost 1 base and 2 bases respectively, with 12 bases between them. This CDR3 contains 15 residues. CDR3 sequence (DNA): TGCGCCAGCAGCCAAGGTTTGGGAGACCCCTACGAGCAGTACTTC. Its protein is CASSQGLGDPYEQYF.

Note on this clone: Other DNA sequences from this sample encode an identical CDR3 as well. The chain has TRBV28 and TRBJ1-1; D call uncertain. The CDR3 spans 11 residues. Between the trimmed V and J ends, which lost 4 bases and 5 bases, there was a span of 5 bases. The germline gives CDR1 MDHEN, CDR2 SYDVKM. CDR3 sequence: CASSSGTEAFF. CDR3 coding DNA: TGTGCCAGCAGTTCGGGGACTGAAGCTTTCTTT.

The chain links TRBV1 to TRBJ2-1; the DNA was not used to check the table's D call, TRBD2. TRBV1 is recorded as a pseudogene. CDR3 size: 19 residues. This CDR3 is CTSSQILFREVSSYNEQFF. The CDR3 nucleotides are TGCACCAGCAGCCAAATTTTGTTCCGCGAAGTGAGCTCCTACAATGAGCAGTTCTTC.

The chain has TRBV6-5 and TRBJ1-1; maybe TRBD1 (5 bases). Trimming removed 4 bases from V and 1 base from J, with 10 bases in between. In germline, CDR1 is MNHEY, CDR2 SVGAGI. The CDR3 is 14 amino acids. CDR3: CASSSREGNTEAFF. CDR3 DNA sequence: TGTGCCAGCAGTTCCAGGGAGGGGAACACTGAAGCTTTCTTT.

The chain links TRBV28 to TRBJ2-7; possibly TRBD1 for D (6 bases). This CDR3 comprises 12 residues. V was trimmed by 3 bases and J by 5 bases, leaving 8 bases between them. The germline V gene has CDR1 MDHEN and CDR2 SYDVKM. CDR3: CASSFHRDEQYF. The CDR3, as DNA: TGTGCCAGCAGTTTTCACAGGGACGAGCAGTACTTC.

The V and J genes are TRBV6-5 and TRBJ2-3; possible D gene TRBD2, 5 bases. The CDR3 spans 12 residues. With 3 bases removed from V and 5 bases from J, the gap between germline ends came to 6 bases. Per germline, CDR1 MNHEY and CDR2 SVGAGI. The CDR3 DNA sequence: TGTGCCAGCAGTTATCGGGGAGATACGCAGTATTTT. Encoded protein: CASSYRGDTQYF.